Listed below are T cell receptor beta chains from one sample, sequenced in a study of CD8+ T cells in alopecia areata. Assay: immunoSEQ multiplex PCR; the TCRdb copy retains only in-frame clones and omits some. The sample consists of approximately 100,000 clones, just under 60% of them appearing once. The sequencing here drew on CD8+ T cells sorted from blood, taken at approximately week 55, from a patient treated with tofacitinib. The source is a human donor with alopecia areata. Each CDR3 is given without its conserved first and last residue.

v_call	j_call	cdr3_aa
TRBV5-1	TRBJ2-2	ASSSGTGELF
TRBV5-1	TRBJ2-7	ASTPLGFDEQY
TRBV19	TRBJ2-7	ASRAGQVDEQY
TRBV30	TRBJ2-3	AWTGVDTQY
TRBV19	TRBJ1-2	ASGLNYGYT
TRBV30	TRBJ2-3	AWRWGQGGPADTQY
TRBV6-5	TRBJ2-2	ASSRGYDTGELF
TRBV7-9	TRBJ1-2	ASSLTEEPYGYT
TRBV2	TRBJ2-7	ASTDRTYEQY
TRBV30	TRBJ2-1	AWGLGQGFDEQF
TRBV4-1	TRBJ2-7	ASSQEGGSRVEQY
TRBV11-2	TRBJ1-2	ASSGSGTGGIGFYGYT
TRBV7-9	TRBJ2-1	ANTPGTGDRDEQF
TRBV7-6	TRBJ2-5	ASSRGQGRKETQY
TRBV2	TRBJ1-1	ASSGDRPLNTEAF
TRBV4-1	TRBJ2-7	ASSADRRGYEQY
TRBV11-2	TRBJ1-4	ASSPSSATNEKLF
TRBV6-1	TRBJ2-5	ASSVAALQGSREETQY
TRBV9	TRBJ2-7	ASSVGQGSDEQY
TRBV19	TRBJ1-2	ASSRGYDGYT
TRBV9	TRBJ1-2	ASSQTFTGNYGYT
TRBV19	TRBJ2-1	ASSPSGSPYNEQF
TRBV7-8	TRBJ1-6	ASSSDPRYRQAPNSPLH
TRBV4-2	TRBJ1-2	ASSHGSRATGWLYGYT
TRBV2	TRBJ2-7	ASSAQGEQY
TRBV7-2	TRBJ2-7	ASSLDRAVNEQY
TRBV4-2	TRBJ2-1	ASSPRLLHTDEQF
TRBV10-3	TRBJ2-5	AISELPQETQY
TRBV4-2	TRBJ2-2	ASSQLPTGELF
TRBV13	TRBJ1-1	ASLRTANSEAF
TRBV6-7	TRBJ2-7	ASRARDREYEQY
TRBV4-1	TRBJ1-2	ASSQGRGRTNYGYT
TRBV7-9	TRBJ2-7	ASTTSGKAYEQY
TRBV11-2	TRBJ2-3	ASSLGEGYDTQY
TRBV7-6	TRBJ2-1	ASSPLAGGGAYNEQF
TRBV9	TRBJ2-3	ASSGRDSTDTQY
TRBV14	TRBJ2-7	ASSQVLIGEQY
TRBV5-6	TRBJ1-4	ASSLESPRGKQLF
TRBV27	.	ASSFSESSYEQY
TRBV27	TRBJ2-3	ASSGTTTDTQY
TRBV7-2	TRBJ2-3	ASSLSGGTDTQY
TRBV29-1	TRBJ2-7	SVESGGSYEQY
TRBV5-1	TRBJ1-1	ASHSMNTEAF
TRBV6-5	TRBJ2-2	ASSYPDRGDTGELF
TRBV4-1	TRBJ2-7	ASSQVKGIGAPEQY